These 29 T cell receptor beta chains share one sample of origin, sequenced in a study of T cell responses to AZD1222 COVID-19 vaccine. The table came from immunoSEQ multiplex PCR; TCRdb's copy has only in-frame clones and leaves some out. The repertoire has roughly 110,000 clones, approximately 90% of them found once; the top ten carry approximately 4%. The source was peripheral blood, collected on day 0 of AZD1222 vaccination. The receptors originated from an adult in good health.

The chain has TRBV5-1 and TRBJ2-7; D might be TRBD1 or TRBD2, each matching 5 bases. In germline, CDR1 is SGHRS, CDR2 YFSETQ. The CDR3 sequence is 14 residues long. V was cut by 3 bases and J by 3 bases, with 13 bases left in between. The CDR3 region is CASSYSGPSYEQYF. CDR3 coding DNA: TGCGCCAGCAGCTACTCGGGGCCCAGCTACGAGCAGTACTTC.

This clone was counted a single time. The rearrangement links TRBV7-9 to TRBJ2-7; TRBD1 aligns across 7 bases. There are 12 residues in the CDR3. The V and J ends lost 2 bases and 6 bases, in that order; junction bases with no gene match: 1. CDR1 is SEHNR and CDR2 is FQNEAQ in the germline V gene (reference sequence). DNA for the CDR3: TGTGCCAGCAGCTTAAACAGGGGCGAGCAGTACTTC. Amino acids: CASSLNRGEQYF. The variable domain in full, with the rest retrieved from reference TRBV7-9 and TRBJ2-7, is DTGVSQNPRHKITKRGQNVTFRCDPISEHNRLYWYRQTLGQGPEFLTYFQNEAQLEKSRLLSDRFSAERPKGSFSTLEIQRTEQGDSAMYLCASSLNRGEQYFGPGTRLTVT.

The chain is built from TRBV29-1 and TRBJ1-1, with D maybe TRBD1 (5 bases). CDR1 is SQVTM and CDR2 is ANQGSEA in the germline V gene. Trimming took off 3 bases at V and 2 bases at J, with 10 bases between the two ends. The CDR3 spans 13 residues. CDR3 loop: CSVEGGVNTEAFF. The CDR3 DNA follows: TGCAGCGTTGAGGGGGGTGTTAACACTGAAGCTTTCTTT.

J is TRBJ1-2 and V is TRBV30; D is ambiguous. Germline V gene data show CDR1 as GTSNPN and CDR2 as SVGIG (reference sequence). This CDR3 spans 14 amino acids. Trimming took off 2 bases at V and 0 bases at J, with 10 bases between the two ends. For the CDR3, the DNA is TGTGCCTGGAGTTTTTCAGCTACTAACTATGGCTACACCTTC. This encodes CAWSFSATNYGYTF.

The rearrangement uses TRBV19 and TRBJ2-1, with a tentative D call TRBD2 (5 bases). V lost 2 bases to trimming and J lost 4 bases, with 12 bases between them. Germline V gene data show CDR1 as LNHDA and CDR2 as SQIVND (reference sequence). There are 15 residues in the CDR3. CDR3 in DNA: TGTGCCAGTAGTATAATAGGACCGGGATACAATGAGCAGTTCTTC. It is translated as CASSIIGPGYNEQFF.

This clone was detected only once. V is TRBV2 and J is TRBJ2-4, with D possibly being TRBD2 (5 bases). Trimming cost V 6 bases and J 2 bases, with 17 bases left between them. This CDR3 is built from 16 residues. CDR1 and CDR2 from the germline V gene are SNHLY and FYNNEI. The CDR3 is CASRVNARRSKNIQYF. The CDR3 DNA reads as TGTGCCAGCAGAGTTAACGCTAGGAGGTCCAAAAACATTCAGTACTTC.

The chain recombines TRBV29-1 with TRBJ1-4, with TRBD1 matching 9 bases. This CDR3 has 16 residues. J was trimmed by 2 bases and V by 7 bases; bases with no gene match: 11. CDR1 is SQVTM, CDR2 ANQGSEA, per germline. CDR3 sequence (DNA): TGCAGCGCCACAGGGGGCCCTGGAGCGACTAATGAAAAACTGTTTTTT. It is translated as CSATGGPGATNEKLFF.

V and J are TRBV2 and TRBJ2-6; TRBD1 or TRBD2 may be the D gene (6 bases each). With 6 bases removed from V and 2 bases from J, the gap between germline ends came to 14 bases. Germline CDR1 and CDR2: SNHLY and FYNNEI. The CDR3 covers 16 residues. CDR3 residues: CASSHPRGAGANVLTF. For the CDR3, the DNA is TGTGCCAGCAGCCACCCGAGGGGGGCTGGGGCCAACGTCCTGACTTTC.

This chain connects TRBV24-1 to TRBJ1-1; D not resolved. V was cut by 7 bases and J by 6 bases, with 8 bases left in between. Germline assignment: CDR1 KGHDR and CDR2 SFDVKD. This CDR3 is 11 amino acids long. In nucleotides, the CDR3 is TGTGCCACCAGCGGAGGGTCTGAAGCTTTCTTT. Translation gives CATSGGSEAFF.

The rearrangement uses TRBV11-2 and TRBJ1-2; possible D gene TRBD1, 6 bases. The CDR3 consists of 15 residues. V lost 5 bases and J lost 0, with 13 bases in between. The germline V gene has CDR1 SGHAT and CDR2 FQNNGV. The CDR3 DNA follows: TGTGCCAGCAGCCCCCCAGGGGAAGCTAACTATGGCTACACCTTC. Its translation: CASSPPGEANYGYTF.

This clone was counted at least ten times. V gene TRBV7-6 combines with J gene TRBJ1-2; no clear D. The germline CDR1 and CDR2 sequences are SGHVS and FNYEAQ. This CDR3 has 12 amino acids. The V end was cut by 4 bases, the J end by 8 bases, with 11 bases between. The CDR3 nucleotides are TGTGCCAGCAGCTGGGGTCTCGGGGGCTACACCTTC. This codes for CASSWGLGGYTF.

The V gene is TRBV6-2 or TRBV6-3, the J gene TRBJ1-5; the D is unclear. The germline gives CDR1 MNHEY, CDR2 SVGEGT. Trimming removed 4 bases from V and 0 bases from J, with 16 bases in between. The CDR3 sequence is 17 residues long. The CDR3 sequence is CASSWVWGLGSNQPQHF. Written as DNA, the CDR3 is TGTGCCAGCAGTTGGGTGTGGGGTTTGGGTAGCAATCAGCCCCAGCATTTT.

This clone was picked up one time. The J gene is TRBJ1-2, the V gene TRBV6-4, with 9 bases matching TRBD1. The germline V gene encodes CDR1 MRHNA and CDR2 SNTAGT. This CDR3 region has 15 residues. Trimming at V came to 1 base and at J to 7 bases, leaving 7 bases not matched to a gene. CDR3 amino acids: CASSDFGTGHSGYTF. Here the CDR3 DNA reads TGTGCCAGCAGTGACTTCGGGACAGGGCACAGTGGCTACACCTTC.

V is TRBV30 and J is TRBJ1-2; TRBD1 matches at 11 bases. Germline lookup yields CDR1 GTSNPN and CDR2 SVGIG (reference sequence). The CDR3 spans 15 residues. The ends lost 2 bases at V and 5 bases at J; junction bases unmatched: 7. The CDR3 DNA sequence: TGTGCCTGGAGTCCCGGACAGGGGGCGAGGTATGGCTACACCTTC. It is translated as CAWSPGQGARYGYTF.

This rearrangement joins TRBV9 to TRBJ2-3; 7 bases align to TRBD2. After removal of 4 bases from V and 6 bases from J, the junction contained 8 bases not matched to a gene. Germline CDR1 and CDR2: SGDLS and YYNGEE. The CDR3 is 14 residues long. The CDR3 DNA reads TGTGCCAGCAGCACACAACTAGCGACCGATACGCAGTATTTT. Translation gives CASSTQLATDTQYF.

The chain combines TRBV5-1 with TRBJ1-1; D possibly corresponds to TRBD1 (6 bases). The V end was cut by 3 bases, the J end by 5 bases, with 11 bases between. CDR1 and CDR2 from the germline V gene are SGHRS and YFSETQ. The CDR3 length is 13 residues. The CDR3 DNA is TGCGCCAGCAGCTGGGGGGGCAGGACTGAAGCTTTCTTT. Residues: CASSWGGRTEAFF.

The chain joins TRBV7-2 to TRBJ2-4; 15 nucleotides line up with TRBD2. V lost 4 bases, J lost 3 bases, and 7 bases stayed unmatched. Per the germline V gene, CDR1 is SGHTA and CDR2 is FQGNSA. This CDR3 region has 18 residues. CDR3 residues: CASSWGLAGGGDKNIQYF. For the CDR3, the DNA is TGTGCCAGCAGCTGGGGACTAGCGGGAGGAGGGGACAAAAACATTCAGTACTTC.

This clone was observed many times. The CDR3 sequence is CASSKQGSSYNEQFF. In DNA form, the CDR3 reads TGTGCCAGCAGCAAACAGGGCAGCTCCTACAATGAGCAGTTCTTC. The chain combines TRBV5-4 with TRBJ2-1; D possibly corresponds to TRBD1 (6 bases). Germline V gene lookup returns CDR1 SGHNT and CDR2 YYREEE (reference sequence). The CDR3 has 15 residues. The V end was cut by 4 bases, the J end by 0 bases, with 11 bases between.

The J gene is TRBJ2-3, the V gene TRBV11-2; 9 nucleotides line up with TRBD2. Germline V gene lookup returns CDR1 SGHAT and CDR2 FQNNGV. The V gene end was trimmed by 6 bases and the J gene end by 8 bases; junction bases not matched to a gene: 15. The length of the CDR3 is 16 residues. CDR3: CASSPPLAGGRGTQYF. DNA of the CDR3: TGTGCCAGCAGTCCCCCTCTGGCGGGAGGGCGTGGTACGCAGTATTTT.

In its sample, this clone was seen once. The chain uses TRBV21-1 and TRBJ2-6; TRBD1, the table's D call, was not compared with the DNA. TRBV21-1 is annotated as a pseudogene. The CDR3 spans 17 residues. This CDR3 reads CASRKDRDRSGANVLTF. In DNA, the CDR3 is TGTGCCAGCAGGAAGGACAGGGACCGCTCTGGGGCCAACGTCCTGACTTTC.

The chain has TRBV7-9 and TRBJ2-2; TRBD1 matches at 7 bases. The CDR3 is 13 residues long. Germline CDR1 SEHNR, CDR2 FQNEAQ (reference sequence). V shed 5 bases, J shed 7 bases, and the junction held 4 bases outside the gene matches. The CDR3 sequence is CASSLTGVGELFF. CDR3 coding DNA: TGTGCCAGCAGCCTTACAGGGGTCGGGGAGCTGTTTTTT.

The CDR3 bases are TGTGCCAGCAGTGAATTTGGGACAGGGCCCTACACCTTC. Translating gives CASSEFGTGPYTF. The chain couples TRBV25-1 to TRBJ1-2; 9 nucleotides match TRBD1. Germline V gene sequence: CDR1 MGHDK, CDR2 SYGVNS. With 1 base clipped from V and 10 bases from J, the junction kept 4 bases outside the gene matches. The CDR3 has 13 amino acids.

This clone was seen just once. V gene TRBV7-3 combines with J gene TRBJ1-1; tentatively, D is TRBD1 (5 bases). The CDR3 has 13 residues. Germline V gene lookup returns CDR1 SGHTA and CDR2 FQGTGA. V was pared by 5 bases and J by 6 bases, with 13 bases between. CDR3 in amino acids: CASSRGGVAEAFF. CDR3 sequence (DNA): TGTGCCAGCAGCCGAGGAGGGGTTGCTGAAGCTTTCTTT.

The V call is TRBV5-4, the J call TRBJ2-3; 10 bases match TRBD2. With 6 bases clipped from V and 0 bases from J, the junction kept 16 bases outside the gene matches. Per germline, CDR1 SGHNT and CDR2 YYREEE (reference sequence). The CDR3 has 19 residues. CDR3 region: CASKWIPRWTSGSTDTQYF. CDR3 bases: TGTGCCAGCAAGTGGATCCCTAGGTGGACTAGCGGTAGCACAGATACGCAGTATTTT.

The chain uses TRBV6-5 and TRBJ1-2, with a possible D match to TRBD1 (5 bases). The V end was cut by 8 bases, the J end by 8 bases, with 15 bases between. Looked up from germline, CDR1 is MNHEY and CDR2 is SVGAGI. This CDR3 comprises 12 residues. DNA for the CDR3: TGTGCCAGCCTCCAGGGAAGGAGCGGCTACACCTTC. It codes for CASLQGRSGYTF.

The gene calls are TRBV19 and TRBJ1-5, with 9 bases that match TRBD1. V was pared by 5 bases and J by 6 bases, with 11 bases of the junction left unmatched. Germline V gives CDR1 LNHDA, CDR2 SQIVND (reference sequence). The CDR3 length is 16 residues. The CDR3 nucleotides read TGTGCCAGTAGTCCCGTGGACAGGGGAATGGGTCAGCCCCAGCATTTT. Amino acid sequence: CASSPVDRGMGQPQHF.

The CDR3 DNA reads as TGTGCCAGTAGTTGGACAGGGGGGAATCAGCCCCAGCATTTT. Translated, it gives CASSWTGGNQPQHF. The chain recombines TRBV19 with TRBJ1-5; TRBD1 aligns across 10 bases. CDR1 is LNHDA and CDR2 is SQIVND in the germline V gene (reference sequence). J was trimmed by 4 bases and V by 5 bases; bases with no gene match: 2. There are 14 residues in the CDR3.

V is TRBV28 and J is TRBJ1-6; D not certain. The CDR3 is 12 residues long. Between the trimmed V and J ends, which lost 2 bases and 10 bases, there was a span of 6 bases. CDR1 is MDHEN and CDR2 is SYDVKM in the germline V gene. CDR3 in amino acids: CASSLEKSPLHF. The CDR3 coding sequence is TGTGCCAGCAGTTTAGAGAAATCACCCCTCCACTTT.

CDR3 sequence reads: CASSLATGGDAFF. The CDR3 region has the DNA TGTGCCAGCAGCTTGGCGACCGGGGGCGACGCTTTCTTT. The chain couples TRBV5-6 to TRBJ1-1; D perhaps matches TRBD1 (6 bases). The germline CDR1 and CDR2 sequences are SGHDT and YYEEEE. V lost 0 bases, J lost 11 bases, and 14 bases lay in between. The CDR3 has 13 amino acids.